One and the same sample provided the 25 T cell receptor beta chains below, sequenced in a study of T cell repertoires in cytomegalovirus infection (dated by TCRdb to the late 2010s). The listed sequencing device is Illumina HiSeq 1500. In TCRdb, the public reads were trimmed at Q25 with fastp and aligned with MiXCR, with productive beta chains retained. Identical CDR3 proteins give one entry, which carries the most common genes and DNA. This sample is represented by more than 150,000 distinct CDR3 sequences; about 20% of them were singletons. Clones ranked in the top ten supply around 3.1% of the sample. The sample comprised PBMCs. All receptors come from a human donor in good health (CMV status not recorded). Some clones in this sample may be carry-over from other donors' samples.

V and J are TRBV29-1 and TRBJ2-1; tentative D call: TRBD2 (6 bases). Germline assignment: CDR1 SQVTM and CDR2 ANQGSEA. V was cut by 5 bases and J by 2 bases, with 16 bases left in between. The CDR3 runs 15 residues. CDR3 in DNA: TGCAGCGTTAGTCGGGGGAGTGCCCCCTACAATGAGCAGTTCTTC. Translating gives CSVSRGSAPYNEQFF.

CDR3 DNA: TGCAGCGTCACTAGCCCCCCAGATACGCAGTATTTT. It is translated as CSVTSPPDTQYF. The chain combines TRBV29-1 with TRBJ2-3, with D perhaps TRBD2 (6 bases). Trimming took 6 bases from V and 4 from J, leaving 11 bases between them. The CDR3 spans 12 residues. Germline CDR1 is SQVTM and CDR2 is ANQGSEA.

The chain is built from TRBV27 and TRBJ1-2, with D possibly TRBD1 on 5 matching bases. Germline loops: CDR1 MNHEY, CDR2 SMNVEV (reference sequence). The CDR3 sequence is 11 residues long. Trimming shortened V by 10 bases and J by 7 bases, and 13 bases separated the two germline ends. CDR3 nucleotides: TGTGCCACCGGGGGTCTCTCTGGCTACACCTTC. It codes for CATGGLSGYTF.

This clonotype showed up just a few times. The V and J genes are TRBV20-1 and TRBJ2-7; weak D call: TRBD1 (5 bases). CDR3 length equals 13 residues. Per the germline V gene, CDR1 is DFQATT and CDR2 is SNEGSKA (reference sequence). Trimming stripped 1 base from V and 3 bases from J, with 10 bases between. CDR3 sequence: CSARAAQGYEQYF. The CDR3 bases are TGCAGTGCTAGAGCGGCCCAGGGCTACGAGCAGTACTTC.

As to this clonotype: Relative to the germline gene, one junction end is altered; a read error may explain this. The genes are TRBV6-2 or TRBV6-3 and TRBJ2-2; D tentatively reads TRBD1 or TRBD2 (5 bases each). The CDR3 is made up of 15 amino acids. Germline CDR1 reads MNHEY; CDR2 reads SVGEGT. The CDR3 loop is CASIAGTQNTVELFF. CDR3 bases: TGTGCCAGCATTGCCGGGACCCAGAACACCGTGGAGCTGTTTTTT.

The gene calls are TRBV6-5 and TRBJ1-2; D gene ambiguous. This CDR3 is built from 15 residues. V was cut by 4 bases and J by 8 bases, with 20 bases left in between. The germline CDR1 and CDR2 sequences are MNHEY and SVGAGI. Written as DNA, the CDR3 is TGTGCCAGCAGTTCCACGAGCGGCCCTACTATGGGCTACACCTTC. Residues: CASSSTSGPTMGYTF.

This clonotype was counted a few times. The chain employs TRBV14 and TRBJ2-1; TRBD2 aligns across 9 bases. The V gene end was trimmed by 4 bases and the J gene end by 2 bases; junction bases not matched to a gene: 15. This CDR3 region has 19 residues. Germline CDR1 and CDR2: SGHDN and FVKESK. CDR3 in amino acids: CASSPIPGTSSFTYNEQFF. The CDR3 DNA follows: TGTGCCAGCAGCCCAATTCCCGGGACTAGCTCTTTCACCTACAATGAGCAGTTCTTC.

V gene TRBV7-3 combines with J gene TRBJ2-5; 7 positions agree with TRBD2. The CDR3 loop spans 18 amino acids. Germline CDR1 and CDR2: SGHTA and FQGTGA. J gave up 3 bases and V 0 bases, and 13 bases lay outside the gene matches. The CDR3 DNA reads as TGTGCCAGCAGCTTAACGGCTGGTGCGGGAGAAAAGAAAGAGACCCAGTACTTC. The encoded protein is CASSLTAGAGEKKETQYF.

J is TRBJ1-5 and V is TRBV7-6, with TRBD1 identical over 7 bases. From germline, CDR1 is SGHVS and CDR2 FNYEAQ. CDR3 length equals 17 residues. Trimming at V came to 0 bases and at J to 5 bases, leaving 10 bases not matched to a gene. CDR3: CASSLARGQTFDQPQHF. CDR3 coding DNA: TGTGCCAGCAGCTTAGCACGGGGACAGACGTTCGATCAGCCCCAGCATTTT.

The CDR3 DNA is TGTGCCATCAGTGTTCCGGGACAGGGGGTTCGAGGTGAGCAGTTCTTC. Encoded protein: CAISVPGQGVRGEQFF. The chain employs TRBV10-3 and TRBJ2-1, with 11 nucleotides matching TRBD1. The CDR3 is made up of 16 amino acids. Per germline, CDR1 ENHRY and CDR2 SYGVKD. V dropped 4 bases and J dropped 9; count of bases not matched to a gene: 11.

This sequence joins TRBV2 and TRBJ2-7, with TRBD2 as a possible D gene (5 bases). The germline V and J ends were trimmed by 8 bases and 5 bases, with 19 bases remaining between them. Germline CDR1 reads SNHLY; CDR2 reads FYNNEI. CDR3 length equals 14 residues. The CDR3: CASCPNGVEDEQYF. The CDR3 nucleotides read TGTGCCAGCTGCCCCAACGGGGTGGAAGACGAGCAGTACTTC.

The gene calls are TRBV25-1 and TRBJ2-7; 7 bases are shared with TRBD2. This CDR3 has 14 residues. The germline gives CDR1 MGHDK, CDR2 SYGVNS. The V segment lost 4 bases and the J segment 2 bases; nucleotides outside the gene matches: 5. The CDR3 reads CASSGGGIPYEQYF. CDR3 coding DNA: TGTGCCAGCAGTGGGGGGGGGATTCCCTACGAGCAGTACTTC.

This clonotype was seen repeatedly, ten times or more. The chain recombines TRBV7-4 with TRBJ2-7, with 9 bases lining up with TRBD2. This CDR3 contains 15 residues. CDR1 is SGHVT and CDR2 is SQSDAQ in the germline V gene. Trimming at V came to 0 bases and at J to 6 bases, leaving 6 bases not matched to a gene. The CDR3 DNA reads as TGTGCCAGCAGCTTAGCTAGCGGGGGACCCCTCGAGCAGTACTTC. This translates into CASSLASGGPLEQYF.

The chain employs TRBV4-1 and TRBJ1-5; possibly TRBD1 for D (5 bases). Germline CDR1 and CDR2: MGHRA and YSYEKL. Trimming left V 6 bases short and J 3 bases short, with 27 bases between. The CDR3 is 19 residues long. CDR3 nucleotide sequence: TGCGCCAGCAGTCCACTAACAGGATCGACAAAGGAAACCAATCAGCCCCAGCATTTT. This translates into CASSPLTGSTKETNQPQHF.

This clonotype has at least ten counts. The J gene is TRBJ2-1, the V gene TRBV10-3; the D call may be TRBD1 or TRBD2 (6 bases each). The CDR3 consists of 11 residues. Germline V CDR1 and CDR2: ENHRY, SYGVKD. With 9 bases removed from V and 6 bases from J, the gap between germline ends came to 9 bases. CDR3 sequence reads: CAIGGGNEQFF. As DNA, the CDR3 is TGTGCCATAGGAGGGGGCAATGAGCAGTTCTTC.

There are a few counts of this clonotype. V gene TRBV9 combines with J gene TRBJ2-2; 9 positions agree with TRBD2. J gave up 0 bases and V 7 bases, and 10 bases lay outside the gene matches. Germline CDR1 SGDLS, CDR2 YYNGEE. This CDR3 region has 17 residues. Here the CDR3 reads CASALATSGPNTGELFF. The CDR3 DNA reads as TGTGCCAGCGCTCTAGCGACTAGCGGACCGAACACCGGGGAGCTGTTTTTT.

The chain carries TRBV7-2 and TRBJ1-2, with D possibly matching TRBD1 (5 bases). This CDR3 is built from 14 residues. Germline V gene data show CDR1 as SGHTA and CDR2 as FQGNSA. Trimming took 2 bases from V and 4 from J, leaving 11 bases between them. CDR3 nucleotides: TGTGCCAGCAGCTTATTGGAGGGGACCTATGGCTACACCTTC. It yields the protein CASSLLEGTYGYTF. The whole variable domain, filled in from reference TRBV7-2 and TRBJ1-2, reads GAGVSQSPSNKVTEKGKDVELRCDPISGHTALYWYRQSLGQGLEFLIYFQGNSAPDKSGLPSDRFSAERTGGSVSTLTIQRTQQEDSAVYLCASSLLEGTYGYTFGSGTRLTVV.

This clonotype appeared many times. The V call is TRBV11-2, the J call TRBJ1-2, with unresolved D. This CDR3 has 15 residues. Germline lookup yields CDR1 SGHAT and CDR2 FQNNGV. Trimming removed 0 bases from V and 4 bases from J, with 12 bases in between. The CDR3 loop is CASSLDPLSIYGYTF. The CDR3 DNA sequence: TGTGCCAGCAGCTTAGATCCTCTATCGATCTATGGCTACACCTTC.

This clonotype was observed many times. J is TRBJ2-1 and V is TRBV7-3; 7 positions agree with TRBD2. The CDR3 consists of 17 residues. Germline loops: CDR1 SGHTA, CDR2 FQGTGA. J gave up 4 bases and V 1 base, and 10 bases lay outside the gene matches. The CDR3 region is CASSLSFTAGAYNEQFF. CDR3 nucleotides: TGTGCCAGCAGCTTAAGCTTTACGGCGGGAGCGTACAATGAGCAGTTCTTC.

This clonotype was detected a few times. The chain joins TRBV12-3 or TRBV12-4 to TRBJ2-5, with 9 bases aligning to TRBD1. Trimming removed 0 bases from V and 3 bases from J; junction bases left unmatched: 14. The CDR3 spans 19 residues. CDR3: CASSLAVTTTWTGEETQYF. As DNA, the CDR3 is TGTGCCAGCAGTTTAGCCGTCACCACAACCTGGACAGGGGAAGAGACCCAGTACTTC.

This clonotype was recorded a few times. The CDR3, as DNA: TGTGCCAGCAGCCCTCATGACAGGGATGACACTGAAGCTTTCTTT. This gives the protein CASSPHDRDDTEAFF. The chain recombines TRBV5-6 with TRBJ1-1; 7 nucleotides line up with TRBD1. The CDR3 totals 15 residues. V lost 4 bases and J lost 3; bases outside the gene matches: 9. Looked up from germline, CDR1 is SGHDT and CDR2 is YYEEEE.

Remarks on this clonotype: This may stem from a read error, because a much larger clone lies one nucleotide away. CDR3 sequence: CSSSLGLAPFETQYF. The DNA for the CDR3 is TGTTCCAGCAGCTTAGGACTAGCTCCATTCGAGACCCAGTACTTC. The chain uses TRBV7-2 and TRBJ2-5, with TRBD2 matching 8 bases. This CDR3 comprises 15 residues. Germline CDR1 SGHTA, CDR2 FQGNSA.

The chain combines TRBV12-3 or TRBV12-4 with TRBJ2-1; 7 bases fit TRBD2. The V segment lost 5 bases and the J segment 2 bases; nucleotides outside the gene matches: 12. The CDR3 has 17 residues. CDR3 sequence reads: CASSPFRGRGAYNEQFF. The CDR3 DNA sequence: TGTGCCAGCAGTCCTTTCCGTGGGAGGGGAGCCTACAATGAGCAGTTCTTC.

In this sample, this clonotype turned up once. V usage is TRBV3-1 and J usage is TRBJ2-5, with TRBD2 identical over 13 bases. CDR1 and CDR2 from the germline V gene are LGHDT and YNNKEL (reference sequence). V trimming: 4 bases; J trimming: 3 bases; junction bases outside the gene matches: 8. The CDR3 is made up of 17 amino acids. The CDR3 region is CASSLRTSGGLKETQYF. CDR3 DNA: TGTGCCAGCAGCCTCCGGACTAGCGGGGGACTGAAAGAGACCCAGTACTTC.

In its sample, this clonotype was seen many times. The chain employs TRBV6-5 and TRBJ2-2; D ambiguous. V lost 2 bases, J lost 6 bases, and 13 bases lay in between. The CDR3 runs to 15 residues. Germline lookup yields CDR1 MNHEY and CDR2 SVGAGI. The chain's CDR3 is CASSYGLANPGELFF. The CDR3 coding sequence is TGTGCCAGCAGTTACGGGTTAGCCAATCCCGGGGAGCTGTTTTTT.